This T cell receptor beta chain comes out of a study of blood T cell repertoires in COVID-19 (dated by TCRdb to 2020 to 2022). With respect to the entire study: Samples from collaborators originated in the United States, Italy and Spain and spanned both the acute and convalescent phases of COVID-19. The material from the prospective study consisted of cDNA or gDNA derived from T cells, B-cell-depleted T cells, or PBMCs. The dataset comprised deeply sampled blood TCRbeta repertoires from subjects exposed to, actively infected with, or recovered from COVID-19. The repertoires were released in a freely available public database intended as a resource for research on the immune response to SARS-CoV-2. The samples were drawn from the first 160 participants of the ongoing ImmuneRACE study and from 950 to 1,500 subjects provided by 6 global collaborators. Sample metadata almost always included a de-identified subject ID, COVID-19 status, age in years and sex. Where available, HLA class I and class II types were taken from metadata supplied by the sample provider and were not determined by assay-based typing.

At one collaborating source in Seattle, patients were enrolled during active infection and were followed longitudinally through the course of disease. Collaborating institutions collected whole blood in K2EDTA tubes following their own protocols. Collaborator samples were shipped for TCRbeta analysis as frozen whole blood, isolated PBMCs, or DNA extracted from either sample type. V trim: 5 bases; J trim: 2 bases; unmatched bases: 6. The germline V gene encodes CDR1 SGHTA and CDR2 FQGNSA. The CDR3, cysteine through phenylalanine, is 15 amino acids long. The retained sequence is limited to the CDR3, 45 bases, with the frame set at the first base. Paper-wide results and their limitations: How much clinical and demographic metadata was included differed by source and by participant, and the metadata was provided uncurated.

TCRbeta CDR3 regions were amplified from genomic DNA by means of the immunoSEQ Assay, a bias-controlled multiplex PCR. Regarding the original processing steps: The number of nucleated cells in each sample was estimated from the amplification of reference gene primers within the assay. Sequence reads were collapsed and filtered to measure the absolute abundance of every unique TCRbeta CDR3 rearrangement. For each sample, productive Simpson clonality was calculated by taking the square root of Simpson's diversity index across productive rearrangements. Here the immuneACCESS table is served through TCRdb, limited to in-frame sequences with V and J called. Missing clones are a known gap in these copies; in checked studies unresolved V genes cover under half, and the rest lacks a known reason. That table supplies the V and J calls and clone size; D and trimming were determined from the DNA. The sample has 300,000 to 350,000 clones on record, about 90% of them singletons. The leading ten clones occupy 0.8% to 1.3% of the sample.

Turning to this clone: Its antigen is still unknown. No base qualities exist here, and no much larger clone lies one base off it.

This chain is built from TRBV7-2 and TRBJ1-2, with 9 junctional bases fitting TRBD1. This TCR came from a woman aged 35 to 49 with COVID-19, enrolled during active disease. The sequenced material came from peripheral blood. CDR3 sequence: CASSPTGTGNYGYTF. In nucleotide form, the sequence is TGTGCCAGCAGCCCCACCGGGACAGGGAACTATGGCTACACCTTC. Extended through the reference TRBV7-2 and TRBJ1-2 proteins, this CDR3 yields the full variable domain: GAGVSQSPSNKVTEKGKDVELRCDPISGHTALYWYRQSLGQGLEFLIYFQGNSAPDKSGLPSDRFSAERTGGSVSTLTIQRTQQEDSAVYLCASSPTGTGNYGYTFGSGTRLTVV.